Below, one TCR beta chain is given with its context. The antigen is unknown. This record belongs to a study of OX40 agonist ivuxolimab in advanced cancers. Overall study: Participants averaged roughly 57 years of age (range roughly 23 to 85) and were less than 85% male. Two cutaneous melanoma patients and one hepatocellular carcinoma patient, three in all, had partial responses. Broader study findings: Clonal expansion from baseline to week 6 occurred in both CD4+ and CD8+ T cells. The mean number of expanded clones was higher in CD8+ T cells than in CD4+.

Looked up from germline, CDR1 is MNHEY and CDR2 is SVGAGI. Trimming took 5 bases from V and 7 from J, leaving 13 bases between them. There are 13 residues in the CDR3. Using immunoSEQ multiplex PCR, the repertoire was profiled, and TCRdb retains in-frame clones only, with some absent. In the table there are more than 15,000 clones, 75% to 85% of which are singletons. The source is an adult with an advanced solid tumor such as melanoma, head and neck, liver or kidney cancer. The rearrangement joins TRBV6-5 to TRBJ2-3; TRBD2 might be the D (6 bases). The material was CD4+ or CD8+ T cells sorted from blood, obtained in a trial of the OX40 agonist ivuxolimab. DNA for the CDR3: TGTGCCAGCAGTCTCGGGGGAACCTATACGCAGTATTTT. It is translated as CASSLGGTYTQYF.